The sequence of this T cell receptor (beta chain) was determined in a study of Graves' ophthalmopathy and Graves' hyperthyroidism. This clonotype was picked up many times. Amplification from RNA transcripts yielded the TCR beta CDR3 regions. HTBI-primed RT-PCR formed the first round, and a multiplex PCR formed the second. TCRdb re-derived calls from the multiplex PCR reads in MiXCR, one entry per CDR3 protein. The sample has fewer than 400,000 distinct CDR3 sequences; approximately 20% are singletons. The CDR3 is 18 residues long. Germline V lookup: CDR1 MNHNS, CDR2 SASEGT. Germline trimming cut 3 bases from V and 3 bases from J; bases unmatched to any gene: 15. In donors with ophthalmopathy, activity was moderate-to-severe, with CAS ≥3, NOSPECS ≥4 and duration under 3 months. If patients had other autoimmune diseases, uncontrolled infections, pregnancy or lactation, they were excluded.

This clonotype was sampled from a woman between 18 and 29 years old with Graves' ophthalmopathy. The rearrangement uses TRBV6-1 and TRBJ2-7; 9 bases agree with TRBD2. The source material was peripheral blood. The CDR3 protein is CASSDLGVKRGVYYEQYF. The DNA for the CDR3 is TGTGCCAGCAGTGATTTGGGAGTGAAGCGGGGGGTCTACTACGAGCAGTACTTC.